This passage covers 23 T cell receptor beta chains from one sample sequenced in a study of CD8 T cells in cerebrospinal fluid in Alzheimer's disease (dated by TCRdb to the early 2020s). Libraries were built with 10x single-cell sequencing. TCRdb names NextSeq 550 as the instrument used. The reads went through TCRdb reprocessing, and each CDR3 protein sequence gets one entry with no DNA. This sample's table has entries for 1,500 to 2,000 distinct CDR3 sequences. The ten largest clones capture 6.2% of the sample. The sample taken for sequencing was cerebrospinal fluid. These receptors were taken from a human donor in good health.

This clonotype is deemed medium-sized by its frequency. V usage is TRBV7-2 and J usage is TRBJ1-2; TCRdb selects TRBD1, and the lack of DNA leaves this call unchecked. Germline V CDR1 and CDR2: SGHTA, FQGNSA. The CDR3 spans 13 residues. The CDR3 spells CASSRDPEGGYTF.

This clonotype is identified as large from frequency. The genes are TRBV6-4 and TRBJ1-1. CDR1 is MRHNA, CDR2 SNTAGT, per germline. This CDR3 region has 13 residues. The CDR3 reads CASSVRANTEAFF.

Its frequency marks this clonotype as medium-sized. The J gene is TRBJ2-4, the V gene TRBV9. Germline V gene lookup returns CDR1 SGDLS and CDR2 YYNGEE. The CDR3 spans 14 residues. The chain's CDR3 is CASSVDTVKNIQYF.

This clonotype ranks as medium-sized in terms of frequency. The chain's CDR3 is CASSAPTMNTDTQYF. V is TRBV19 and J is TRBJ2-3; TCRdb selects TRBD1, and the lack of DNA leaves this call unchecked. This CDR3 is 15 amino acids long. Germline V gene data show CDR1 as LNHDA and CDR2 as SQIVND (reference sequence).

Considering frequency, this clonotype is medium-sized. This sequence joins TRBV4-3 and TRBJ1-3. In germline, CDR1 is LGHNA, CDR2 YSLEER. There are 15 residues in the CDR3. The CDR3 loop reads CASSLYLSSGNTIYF.

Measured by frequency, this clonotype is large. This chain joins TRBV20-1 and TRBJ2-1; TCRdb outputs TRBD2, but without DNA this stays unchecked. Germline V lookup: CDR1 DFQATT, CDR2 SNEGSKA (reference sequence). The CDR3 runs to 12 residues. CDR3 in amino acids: CSGGSGSNEQFF.

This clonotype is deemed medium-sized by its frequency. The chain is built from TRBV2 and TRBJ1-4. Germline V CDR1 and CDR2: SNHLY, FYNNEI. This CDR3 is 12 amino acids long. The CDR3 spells CASSEAVGKLFF.

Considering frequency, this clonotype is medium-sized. CDR3 region: CASSWGAGTTGELFF. The chain uses TRBV11-2 and TRBJ2-2; the TCRdb call, TRBD1, lacks DNA for checking. This CDR3 contains 15 residues. Germline values: CDR1 SGHAT, CDR2 FQNNGV.

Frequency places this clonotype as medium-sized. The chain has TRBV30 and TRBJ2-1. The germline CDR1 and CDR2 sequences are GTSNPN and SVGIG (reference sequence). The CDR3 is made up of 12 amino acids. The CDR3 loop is CAGGSSYNEQFF. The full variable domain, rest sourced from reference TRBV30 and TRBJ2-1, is SQTIHQWPATLVQPVGSPLSLECTVEGTSNPNLYWYRQAAGRGLQLLFYSVGIGQISSEVPQNLSASRPQDRQFILSSKKLLLSDSGFYLCAGGSSYNEQFFGPGTRLTVL.

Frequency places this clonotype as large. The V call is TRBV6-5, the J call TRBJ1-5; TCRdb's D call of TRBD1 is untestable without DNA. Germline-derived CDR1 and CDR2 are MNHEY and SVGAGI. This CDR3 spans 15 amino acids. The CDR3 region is CASRYRERSNQPQHF.

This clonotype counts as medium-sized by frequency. CDR3 loop: CASSQLTGQPQETQYF. The chain combines TRBV4-3 with TRBJ2-5; TCRdb selects TRBD1, and the lack of DNA leaves this call unchecked. CDR1 LGHNA and CDR2 YSLEER come from the germline V gene. This CDR3 is 16 amino acids long.

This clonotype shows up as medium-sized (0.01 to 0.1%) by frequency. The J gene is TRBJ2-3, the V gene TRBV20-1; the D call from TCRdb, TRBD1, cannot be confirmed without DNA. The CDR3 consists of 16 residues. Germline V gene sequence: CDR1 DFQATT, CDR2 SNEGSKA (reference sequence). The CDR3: CSALRGGGGPEDTQYF.

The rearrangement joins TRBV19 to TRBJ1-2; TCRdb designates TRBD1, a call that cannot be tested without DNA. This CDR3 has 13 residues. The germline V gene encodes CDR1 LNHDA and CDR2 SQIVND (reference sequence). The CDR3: CASSMGQMDGYTF. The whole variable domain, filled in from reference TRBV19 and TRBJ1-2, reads DGGITQSPKYLFRKEGQNVTLSCEQNLNHDAMYWYRQDPGQGLRLIYYSQIVNDFQKGDIAEGYSVSREKKESFPLTVTSAQKNPTAFYLCASSMGQMDGYTFGSGTRLTVV.

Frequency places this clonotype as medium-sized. CDR3: CASSFDASGGARGLDTQYF. The chain links TRBV7-2 to TRBJ2-3; TCRdb returns TRBD2, unconfirmable since there is no DNA. This CDR3 is built from 19 residues. Germline V gene sequence: CDR1 SGHTA, CDR2 FQGNSA.

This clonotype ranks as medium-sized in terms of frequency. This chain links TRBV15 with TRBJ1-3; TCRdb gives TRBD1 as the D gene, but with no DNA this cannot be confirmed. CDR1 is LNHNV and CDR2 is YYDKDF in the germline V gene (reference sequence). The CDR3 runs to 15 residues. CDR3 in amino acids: CATSRDIGVGNTIYF.

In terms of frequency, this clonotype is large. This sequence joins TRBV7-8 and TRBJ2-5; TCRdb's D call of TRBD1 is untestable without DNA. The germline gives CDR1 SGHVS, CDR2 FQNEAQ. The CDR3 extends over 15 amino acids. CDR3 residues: CASSSTQGALETQYF.

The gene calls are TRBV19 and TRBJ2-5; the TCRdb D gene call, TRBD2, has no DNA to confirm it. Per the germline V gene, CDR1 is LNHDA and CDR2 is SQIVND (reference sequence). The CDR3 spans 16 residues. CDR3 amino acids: CASSTGLAGGQETQYF.

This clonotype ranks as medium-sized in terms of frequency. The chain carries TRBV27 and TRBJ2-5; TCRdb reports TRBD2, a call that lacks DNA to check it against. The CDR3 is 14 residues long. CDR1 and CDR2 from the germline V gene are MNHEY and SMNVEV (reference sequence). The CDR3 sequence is CASKGSGRAETQYF.

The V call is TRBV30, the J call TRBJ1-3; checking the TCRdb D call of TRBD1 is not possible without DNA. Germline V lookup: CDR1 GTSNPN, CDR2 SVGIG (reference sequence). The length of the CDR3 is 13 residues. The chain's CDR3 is CAFRNRVTNTIYF.

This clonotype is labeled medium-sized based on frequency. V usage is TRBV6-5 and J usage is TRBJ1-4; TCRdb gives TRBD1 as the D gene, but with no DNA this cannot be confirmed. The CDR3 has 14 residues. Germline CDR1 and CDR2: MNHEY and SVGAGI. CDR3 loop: CASRSGTVREKLFF.

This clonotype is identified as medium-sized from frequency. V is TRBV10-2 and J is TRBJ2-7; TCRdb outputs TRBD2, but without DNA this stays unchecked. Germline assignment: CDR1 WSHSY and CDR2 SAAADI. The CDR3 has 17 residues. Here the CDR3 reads CASSESFVGGRTYEQYF.

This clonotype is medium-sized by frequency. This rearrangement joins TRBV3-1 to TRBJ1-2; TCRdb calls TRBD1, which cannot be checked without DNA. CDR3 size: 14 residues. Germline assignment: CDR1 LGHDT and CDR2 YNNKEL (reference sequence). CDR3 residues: CASSFGQGSYGYTF. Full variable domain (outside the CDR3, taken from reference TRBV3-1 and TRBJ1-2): DTAVSQTPKYLVTQMGNDKSIKCEQNLGHDTMYWYKQDSKKFLKIMFSYNNKELIINETVPNRFSPKSPDKAHLNLHINSLELGDSAVYFCASSFGQGSYGYTFGSGTRLTVV.

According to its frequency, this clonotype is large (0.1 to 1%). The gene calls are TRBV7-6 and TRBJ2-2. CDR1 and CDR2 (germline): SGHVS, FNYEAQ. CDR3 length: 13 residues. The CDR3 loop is CASSLAQSGELFF.